This T cell receptor (beta chain) was captured in a study of T cells in Graves' hyperthyroidism and ophthalmopathy. Study-level points and caveats: The model foresaw ophthalmopathy a median approximately 6.3 months prior to onset. By a 13 V-J model, ophthalmopathy was set apart from stable hyperthyroidism. Most thyroid clonotypes with frequency above 0.001 were detected in blood.

Template material for amplifying TCR beta CDR3 regions consisted of RNA transcripts. The HTBI primer set drove a first-round RT-PCR of the TCR CDR3. TCRdb passed the multiplex PCR reads through MiXCR, listing each CDR3 protein once. The sample consists of 650,000 to 800,000 distinct CDR3 sequences, 45% of them appearing once. This clonotype was seen a handful of times. Its specificity is not known. This clonotype was sampled from an adult man with Graves' disease, either hyperthyroidism or ophthalmopathy (not recorded which). Sequencing used peripheral blood or thyroid tissue (not recorded which).

The CDR3 here is CASSDKAPGNTIYF. As DNA, the CDR3 is TGTGCCAGCAGTGATAAGGCCCCAGGAAACACCATATATTTT. The chain employs TRBV2 and TRBJ1-3; D is unclear. Trimming pared 3 bases from V and 4 bases from J, leaving 10 bases between. Germline V gene data show CDR1 as SNHLY and CDR2 as FYNNEI. CDR3 length: 14 amino acids.